The sample holds many counts of the clone carrying this TCR beta chain. Its cognate antigen is unknown. Germline V gene data show CDR1 as DFQATT and CDR2 as SNEGSKA (reference sequence). V shed 3 bases and J shed 0 bases, with 12 bases lying between them. The CDR3 covers 14 residues. Specified time point: sample taken at primary tumor resection. The donors were 55 to 85 patients with non-small cell lung cancer that was early-stage and untreated. Without sorting, whole RNA was sequenced from tumor, nontumor lung or frozen PBMC. TCRdb independently ran MiXCR on the 5' RACE reads; one entry per CDR3 protein. There are 10,000 or so distinct CDR3 sequences in the sample; around 8% occur only once, and over 20% lies in the top ten. The data originate from a study of spatial heterogeneity in lung cancer. Study-wide context: The study consistently detected more beta-chain than alpha-chain sequences. Counts of TCR transcripts in tumor regions correlated strongly with a matched bulk RNA-seq T cell module score.

Study-wide points: Mutation tallies in tumors tracked expanded intratumoral alpha and beta TCR counts.

This chain joins TRBV20-1 and TRBJ2-7; TRBD2 might be the D (6 bases). The sample consisted of lung tumor tissue, taken at surgery. This clonotype was obtained from a male donor with early-stage non-small cell lung cancer. CDR3 protein: CSARGGASSYEQYF. The CDR3, as DNA: TGCAGTGCTAGGGGGGGAGCTAGCTCCTACGAGCAGTACTTC.